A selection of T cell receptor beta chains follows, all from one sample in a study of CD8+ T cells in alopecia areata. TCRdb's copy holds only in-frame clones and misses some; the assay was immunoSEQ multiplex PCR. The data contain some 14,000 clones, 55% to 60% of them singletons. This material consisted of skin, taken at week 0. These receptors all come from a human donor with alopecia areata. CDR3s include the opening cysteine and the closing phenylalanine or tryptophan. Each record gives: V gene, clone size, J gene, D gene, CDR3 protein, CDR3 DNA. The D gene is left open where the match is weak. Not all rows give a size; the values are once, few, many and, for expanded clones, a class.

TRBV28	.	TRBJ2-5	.	CASSFPMATQYF	TGTGCCAGCAGTTTCCCCATGGCGACCCAGTACTTC
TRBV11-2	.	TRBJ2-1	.	CASSLVGNDEQFF	TGTGCCAGCAGCTTAGTAGGGAACGATGAGCAGTTCTTC
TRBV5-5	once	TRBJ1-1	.	CASSSRDGMNTEAFF	TGTGCCAGCAGCTCCCGCGACGGCATGAACACTGAAGCTTTCTTT
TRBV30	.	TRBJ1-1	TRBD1	CAWQQGAATEAFF	TGTGCCTGGCAACAGGGGGCGGCTACTGAAGCTTTCTTT
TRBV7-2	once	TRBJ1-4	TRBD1	CASSLGGTVNEKLFF	TGTGCCAGCAGCTTAGGTGGGACAGTTAATGAAAAACTGTTTTTT
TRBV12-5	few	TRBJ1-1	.	CASGGTAGNTEAFF	TGTGCTAGTGGTGGAACGGCTGGAAACACTGAAGCTTTCTTT
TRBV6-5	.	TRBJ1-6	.	CASSSSSYNSPLHF	TGTGCCAGCAGTTCCAGCTCTTATAATTCACCCCTCCACTTT
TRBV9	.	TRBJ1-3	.	CASSEEVLRGNTIYF	TGTGCCAGCAGCGAGGAGGTGCTTAGGGGAAACACCATATATTTT
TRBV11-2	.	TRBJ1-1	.	CASSVRTNTEAFF	TGTGCCAGCAGCGTGAGGACCAACACTGAAGCTTTCTTT
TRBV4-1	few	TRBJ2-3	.	CASSQDWGGRTDTQYF	TGCGCCAGCAGCCAAGATTGGGGGGGGCGCACAGATACGCAGTATTTT
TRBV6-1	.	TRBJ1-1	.	CASGVFLFEAFF	TGTGCCAGCGGAGTGTTCCTCTTTGAAGCTTTCTTT
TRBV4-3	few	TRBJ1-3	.	CASSQDLRDSGNTIYF	TGCGCCAGCAGCCAAGACCTCAGGGACTCTGGAAACACCATATATTTT
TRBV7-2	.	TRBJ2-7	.	CASSPRPVYEQYF	TGTGCCAGCAGCCCCCGGCCAGTCTACGAGCAGTACTTC
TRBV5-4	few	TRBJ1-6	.	CASSPVTGYPSDSPLHF	TGTGCCAGCAGCCCCGTGACGGGGTACCCTTCGGATTCACCCCTCCACTTT
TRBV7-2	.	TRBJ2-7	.	CASSTGTDFYEQYF	TGTGCCAGCAGCACCGGGACTGACTTCTACGAGCAGTACTTC
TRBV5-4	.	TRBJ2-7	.	CASSLGDIYEQYF	TGTGCCAGCAGCTTGGGGGACATCTACGAGCAGTACTTC
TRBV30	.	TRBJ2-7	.	CACTVYSYEQYF	TGTGCCTGCACGGTTTACTCCTACGAGCAGTACTTC
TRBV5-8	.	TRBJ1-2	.	CASSLRGNSRGSHNYYGYTF	TGTGCCAGCAGCTTGAGGGGCAATTCGAGGGGCTCTCATAATTACTATGGCTACACCTTC
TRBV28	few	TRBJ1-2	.	CASWRGKGYTF	TGTGCCAGCTGGCGGGGAAAGGGCTACACCTTC
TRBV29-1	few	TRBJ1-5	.	CSVQGVDQPQHF	TGCAGCGTCCAGGGTGTGGATCAGCCCCAGCATTTT